The 10 T cell receptor beta chains given below trace back to one sample, sequenced in a study of blood T cell repertoires in COVID-19. This table comes from immunoSEQ multiplex PCR, and its TCRdb copy is limited to in-frame clones, with some not included. The repertoire holds under 300,000 clones, approximately 86% seen once, with around 5.5% in the top ten. Sequencing input: peripheral blood. These receptors came from a human donor in a cohort sampled during active COVID-19.

The chain has TRBV24-1 and TRBJ2-1; the match to TRBD1 covers 7 bases. Unmatched junction bases numbered 4, after V lost 3 bases and J lost 0 bases. The germline CDR1 and CDR2 sequences are KGHDR and SFDVKD. The CDR3 extends over 16 amino acids. CDR3 amino acids: CATSDQQGSSYNEQFF. CDR3 nucleotide sequence: TGTGCCACCAGTGATCAACAGGGGTCCTCCTACAATGAGCAGTTCTTC.

The CDR3 here is CASSPISGELFF. CDR3 DNA sequence: TGTGCCAGCAGCCCCATCAGCGGGGAGCTGTTTTTT. The V and J genes are TRBV7-9 and TRBJ2-2; D gene uncertain. The length of the CDR3 is 12 residues. V shed 5 bases and J shed 7 bases, with 8 bases lying between them. Germline V gene data show CDR1 as SEHNR and CDR2 as FQNEAQ (reference sequence).

The rearrangement uses TRBV10-3 and TRBJ2-7; D is possibly TRBD2 (6 bases). The CDR3 sequence is 17 residues long. V gave up 7 bases and J gave up 5 bases, with 27 bases separating them. Germline V gene data show CDR1 as ENHRY and CDR2 as SYGVKD. CDR3: CAIMDAALRGSGNEQYF. The CDR3 DNA reads as TGTGCCATCATGGACGCGGCTTTACGGGGGTCTGGGAACGAGCAGTACTTC.

The chain carries TRBV12-5 and TRBJ1-5, with a tentative D call TRBD1 (5 bases). Trimming left V 9 bases short and J 2 bases short, with 14 bases between. Germline CDR1 is LGHNT and CDR2 is FRNRAP. CDR3 length: 14 residues. This CDR3 is CASSLEQGNQPQHF. The DNA for the CDR3 is TGTGCTAGCTCCTTGGAACAGGGCAATCAGCCCCAGCATTTT.

This clone was found a few times. This rearrangement joins TRBV5-1 to TRBJ1-1; a weak D match, TRBD1 (6 bases). CDR1 is SGHRS, CDR2 YFSETQ, per germline. V was clipped by 2 bases and J by 0 bases, with 11 bases between them. CDR3 length: 15 amino acids. CDR3 sequence reads: CASSLGGTVNTEAFF. CDR3 DNA: TGCGCCAGCAGCTTAGGGGGAACAGTGAACACTGAAGCTTTCTTT.

The V call is TRBV6-1, the J call TRBJ1-6; a possible D gene is TRBD1 (6 bases). Germline V gene sequence: CDR1 MNHNS, CDR2 SASEGT. The germline V and J ends were trimmed by 0 bases and 0 bases, with 12 bases remaining between them. The CDR3 spans 18 residues. CDR3 protein: CASSEAGQLSSYNSPLHF. The CDR3 region has the DNA TGTGCCAGCAGTGAAGCTGGACAGCTGAGCTCCTATAATTCACCCCTCCACTTT.

This clone was seen a single time. The rearrangement joins TRBV5-5 to TRBJ2-1; 10 positions match TRBD1. The CDR3 is 18 amino acids. The germline CDR1 and CDR2 sequences are SGHKS and YYEKEE (reference sequence). Unmatched junction bases numbered 16, after V lost 1 base and J lost 9 bases. The DNA of the CDR3 is TGTGCCAGCAGCTTGAGGGACAGGGGCGGGTACGATACCGGTGAGCAGTTCTTC. It translates to CASSLRDRGGYDTGEQFF. The entire variable domain, with the rest obtained from reference TRBV5-5 and TRBJ2-1, is as follows: DAGVTQSPTHLIKTRGQQVTLRCSPISGHKSVSWYQQVLGQGPQFIFQYYEKEERGRGNFPDRFSARQFPNYSSELNVNALLLGDSALYLCASSLRDRGGYDTGEQFFGPGTRLTVL.

This chain joins TRBV12-3 or TRBV12-4 and TRBJ2-2, with D possibly being TRBD1 (6 bases). The V end lost 6 bases, the J end lost 6 bases, and 11 bases lay between the germline ends. The CDR3 sequence is 13 residues long. The CDR3 DNA sequence: TGTGCCAGCAGCACAACAGGGCCCGGGGAGCTGTTTTTT. Translated: CASSTTGPGELFF.

The chain is built from TRBV30 and TRBJ2-7; weak D call: TRBD1 (5 bases). V shed 7 bases and J shed 3 bases, with 13 bases lying between them. Germline CDR1 is GTSNPN and CDR2 is SVGIG (reference sequence). The CDR3 is 12 residues long. CDR3 loop: CAFLTANYEQYF. The CDR3 nucleotides are TGTGCCTTCCTGACAGCCAACTACGAGCAGTACTTC.

This clone has only one observation. The J gene is TRBJ1-6, the V gene TRBV15; D uncertain. The germline V gene has CDR1 LNHNV and CDR2 YYDKDF (reference sequence). V was cut by 5 bases and J by 0 bases, with 11 bases left in between. This CDR3 region has 16 residues. The CDR3 coding sequence is TGTGCCACCAGCGAAGAAGGGAGCTCCTATAATTCACCCCTCCACTTT. Translation: CATSEEGSSYNSPLHF.